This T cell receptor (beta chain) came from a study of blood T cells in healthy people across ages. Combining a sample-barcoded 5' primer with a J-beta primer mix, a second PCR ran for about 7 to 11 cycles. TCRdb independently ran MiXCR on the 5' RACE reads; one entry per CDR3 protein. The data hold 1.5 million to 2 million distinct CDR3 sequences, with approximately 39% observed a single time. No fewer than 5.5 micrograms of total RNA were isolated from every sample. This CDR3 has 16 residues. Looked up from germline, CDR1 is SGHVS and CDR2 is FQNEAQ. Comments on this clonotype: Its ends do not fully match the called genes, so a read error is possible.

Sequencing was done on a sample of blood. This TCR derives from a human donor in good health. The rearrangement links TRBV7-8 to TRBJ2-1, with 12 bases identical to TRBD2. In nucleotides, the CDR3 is TGTGTCAGCAGGAGAACTAGCGGGGGGTCCTACAATGAGCAGTTCTTC. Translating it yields CVSRRTSGGSYNEQFF.